One T cell receptor (beta chain) is described in this entry. This clonotype was seen repeatedly, ten times or more. What antigen it recognizes has not been identified. The input lacks base qualities; no much larger clone sits a single base away. The data were taken from a study of T-cell reconstitution after alpha-beta-depleted transplantation in children (dated by TCRdb to the mid-2010s). General notes on the study: Using TCR repertoire profiling, the study followed T-cell immune reconstitution in a quantitative way in children after TCRalphabeta/CD19-depleted allogeneic hematopoietic cell transplantation.

CDR1 is given as SGHTA and CDR2 as FQGNSA, both from the germline V gene. The V end gives up 4 bases and the J end 4 bases, leaving 2 bases in the junction not matched to a gene. The CDR3 covers 14 residues, taking in both the cysteine and the phenylalanine. Only the CDR3 region is kept as DNA, spanning 42 bases read in frame from base 1. The paper as a whole reports these results and caveats: In some patients, the high TCRbeta diversity seen at day 60 was put down to recipient T cells and intrathymic progenitors that had survived conditioning. Apparently early alphabetaT-cell count recovery about two months after transplant reportedly relied on only several hundred rapidly expanded clones derived from non-depleted graft cells. Over the following months the frequencies of hyperexpanded clones went down, and after one year T-cell counts and TCRbeta diversity were mostly credited to newly produced T cells.

The intended sense of this specimen's treatment or condition label: allogeneic hematopoietic cell transplantation with graft depleted of TCRalphabeta T cells and CD19 B cells. TCRalphabeta/CD19-depleted allogeneic hematopoietic cell grafts were given to the transplant recipients, all of whom were children. The library was produced with PCR. TCRdb names Illumina HiSeq 2500 as the instrument used. TCR libraries were prepared with molecular barcoding, using unique molecular identifiers to normalize TCRbeta repertoire quantification. TCRdb reran the public reads through fastp at Q25 and MiXCR, keeping productive beta chains. Each entry merges the rows of one CDR3 protein and shows their most common DNA and genes. A total of 120,000 to 150,000 distinct CDR3 sequences appear in this sample, about 8.8% of them only once. The top ten constitute roughly 20% of the sample.

The TCR originated in a female patient aged 2-15 years who had a stem cell transplant for congenital amegakaryocytic thrombocytopenia, so the T cells may come from the graft donor. The material was PBMCs, mostly from graft donor cells, obtained 180 days after TCRalphabeta/CD19-depleted stem cell transplant. The receptor chain draws on TRBV7-2 and TRBJ2-1, with 9 bases matching TRBD1. DNA sequence: TGTGCCAGCAGCTGGGGACAGGGTTACAATGAGCAGTTCTTC. This codes for CASSWGQGYNEQFF.